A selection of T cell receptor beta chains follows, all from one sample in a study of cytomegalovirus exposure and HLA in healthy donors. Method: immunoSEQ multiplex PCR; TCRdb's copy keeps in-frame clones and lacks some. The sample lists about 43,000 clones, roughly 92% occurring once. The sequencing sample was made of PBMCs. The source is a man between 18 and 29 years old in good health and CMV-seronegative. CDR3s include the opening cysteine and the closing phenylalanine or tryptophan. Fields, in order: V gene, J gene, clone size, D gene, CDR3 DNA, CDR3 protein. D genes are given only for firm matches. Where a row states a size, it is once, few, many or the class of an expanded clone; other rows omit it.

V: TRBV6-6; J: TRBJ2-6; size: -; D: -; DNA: TGTGCCAGCAGCCCCAGCTCTGGGGCCAACGTCCTGACTTTC; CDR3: CASSPSSGANVLTF
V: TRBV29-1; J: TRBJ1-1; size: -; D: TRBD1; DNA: TGCAGCGCAAACGGACAGGACAACACTGAAGCTTTCTTT; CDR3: CSANGQDNTEAFF
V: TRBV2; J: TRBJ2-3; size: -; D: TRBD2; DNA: TGTGCCAGCTTAGCGGGAGAGGGGAGGACAGATACGCAGTATTTT; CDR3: CASLAGEGRTDTQYF
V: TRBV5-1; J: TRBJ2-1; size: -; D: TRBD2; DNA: TGCGCCAGCAGCTCCTCCGGACTAGCGGGGAGTTCTAGCGATGAGCAGTTCTTC; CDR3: CASSSSGLAGSSSDEQFF
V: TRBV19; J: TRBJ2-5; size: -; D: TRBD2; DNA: TGTGCCAGTAGTATCACTAGCGGGGCCACGGCCCAGTACTTC; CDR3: CASSITSGATAQYF
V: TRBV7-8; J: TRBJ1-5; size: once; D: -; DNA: TGTGCCAGCAGCCCACCCCTTCGAGAGGGTCTGGCCCAGCATTTT; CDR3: CASSPPLREGLAQHF
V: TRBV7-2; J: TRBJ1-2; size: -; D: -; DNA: TGTGCCAGCAGCAGGGAGAATCGTAACTATGGCTACACCTTC; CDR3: CASSRENRNYGYTF
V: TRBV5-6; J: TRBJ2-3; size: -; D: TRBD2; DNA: TGTGCCAGCACCTCTCTAGCGGGGGTTTTGGATACGCAGTATTTT; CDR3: CASTSLAGVLDTQYF
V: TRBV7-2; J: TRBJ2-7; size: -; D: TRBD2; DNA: TGTGCCAGCAGCCAAGTGGACAGCGGGGGGGCCAGCGAGCAGTACTTC; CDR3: CASSQVDSGGASEQYF
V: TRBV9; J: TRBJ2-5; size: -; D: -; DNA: TGTGCCAGCAGCAGAAACCCAGGGCAGCGACAAGAGACCCAGTACTTC; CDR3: CASSRNPGQRQETQYF
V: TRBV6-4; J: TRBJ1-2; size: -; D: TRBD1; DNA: TGTGCCAGCAGTGACACCGGGACAGGGTACGCTGGCTACACCTTC; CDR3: CASSDTGTGYAGYTF
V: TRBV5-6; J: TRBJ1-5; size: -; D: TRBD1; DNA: TGTGCCAGCAGTGGGATGGGTGAGCGGACAGGGCAAAGCAATCAGCCCCAGCATTTT; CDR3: CASSGMGERTGQSNQPQHF
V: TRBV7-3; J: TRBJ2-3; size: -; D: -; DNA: TGTGCCAGCAGCTCCACCTACACAGATACGCAGTATTTT; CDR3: CASSSTYTDTQYF
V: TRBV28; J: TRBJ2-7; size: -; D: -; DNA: TGTGCCAGCAGTTTATCTACCGGGACACGGGCCGGCTACGAGCAGTACTTC; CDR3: CASSLSTGTRAGYEQYF
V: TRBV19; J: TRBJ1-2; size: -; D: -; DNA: TGTGCCAGTAGTATCGGACAGAATGGCTACACCTTC; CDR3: CASSIGQNGYTF
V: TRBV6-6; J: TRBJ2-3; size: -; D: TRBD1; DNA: TGTGCCAGCAGTTACACAGGGGAGTGGAGAGATACGCAGTATTTT; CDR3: CASSYTGEWRDTQYF
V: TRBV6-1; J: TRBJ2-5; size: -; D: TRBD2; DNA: TGTGCCAGCAGTGAACTAGCGGGGGAGACCCAGTACTTC; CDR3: CASSELAGETQYF